Detailed here is one T cell receptor (beta chain). This clone was found once. Its antigen remains undetermined. No qualities accompany the bases; no much larger clone lies one base away. The CDR1 and CDR2 encoded by the germline V gene (reference sequence) are SEHNR and FQNEAQ. The CDR3 goes from the cysteine to the phenylalanine over 13 residues. The sequence is cut down to CDR3 DNA, 39 bases in frame from base 1. The V end loses 1 base and the J end loses 6 bases, and a stretch of 9 bases separates them. This record belongs to a study of OX40 agonist ivuxolimab in advanced cancers. General notes on the study: Ivuxolimab was an agonistic, fully human IgG2 monoclonal antibody directed against OX40 (CD134), a costimulatory receptor. Of the 50 or so patients in dose escalation, 19 had hepatocellular carcinoma, roughly 15 had melanoma, 9 had renal cell carcinoma and 9 had head and neck cancer. Intravenous ivuxolimab was administered to patients every 2 weeks at six dose levels: 0.01, 0.1, 0.3, 1.5, 3 and 10 mg/kg. The purpose of peripheral TCRbeta sequencing was to test whether ivuxolimab changed TCR sequence diversity and led to clonal T-cell expansion. Three dose-escalation patients achieved partial responses, one with hepatocellular carcinoma and two with cutaneous melanoma. In the dose-escalation cohort, 82.7% of patients were male, and the mean age was roughly 56 years with a range of roughly 23 to 90. Patients were allowed to have had prior anti-PD-1, anti-PD-L1 or anti-CTLA-4 therapy, and about 40% of the dose-escalation patients had been treated with checkpoint inhibitors. The paper covers the monotherapy dose-escalation part of the phase I ivuxolimab trial, which included N ≈ 57 patients.

Genomic DNA was isolated from the sorted cells so that the TCRbeta CDR3 region could be sequenced. TCRbeta CDR3 regions were sequenced using the immunoSEQ Assay. TCRdb carries this immuneACCESS record with in-frame sequences only. Its versions omit some clonotypes, under half of them owing to an unresolved V gene in the studies checked, with the rest unexplained. The sample contains under 100,000 clones, 92% of them found a single time. The ten largest clonotypes hold more than 9.5% of the sample. Patients with autoimmune disease history or receiving systemic immunosuppression were excluded from the trial. Peripheral blood for TCR sequencing was collected from all dose cohorts at baseline, on cycle 4 day 1, and on cycle 7 day 1. The samples were drawn from a first-in-human, open-label, multicenter phase I dose-escalation trial of ivuxolimab. The trial enrolled adults with locally advanced or metastatic head and neck squamous cell, hepatocellular, melanoma or renal cell carcinoma. Before TCR sequencing, CD4+ and CD8+ T cells were separately sorted from peripheral blood.

Summary of the overall study and its limitations: On average, CD8+ T cells showed more expanded clones than CD4+ T cells after ivuxolimab. In the 0.1-3.0 mg/kg groups, partial responders were among the patients with the lowest normalized peripheral clonal expansion, particularly in CD8+ T cells. Antigen specificity was not determined for the clonally expanded peripheral T cells. At doses from 0.1 to 3.0 mg/kg, clonal expansion was seen in both CD4+ and CD8+ blood T cells between baseline and week 6. Low levels of normalized T-cell clonal expansion were also seen in some patients who did not respond.

The chain was built from TRBV7-9 and TRBJ1-1; the D gene identity is not certain. Sample: CD4+ or CD8+ T cells sorted from blood, taken in a trial of the OX40 agonist ivuxolimab. The clonotype comes from an adult with an advanced solid tumor such as melanoma, head and neck, liver or kidney cancer. This receptor has the CDR3 CASSLGASPEAFF. The base sequence is TGTGCCAGCAGCTTAGGGGCATCGCCTGAAGCTTTCTTT.